Below are 32 T cell receptor beta chains sequenced from a single sample in a study of T cell responses to AZD1222 COVID-19 vaccine. TCRdb keeps only in-frame clones here, not all; method: immunoSEQ multiplex PCR. The table lists 90,000 to 150,000 clones, around 90% of them singletons. The sample in question was peripheral blood, obtained 28 days after the second AZD1222 dose. Every receptor here comes from an adult who received the AZD1222 COVID-19 vaccine.

V is TRBV7-6 and J is TRBJ1-2, with a tentative D call TRBD1 (5 bases). This CDR3 has 16 amino acids. The V and J ends lost 1 base and 8 bases respectively, with 20 bases between them. CDR1 and CDR2 (germline): SGHVS, FNYEAQ. In DNA form, the CDR3 reads TGTGCCAGCAGCTTAGTTACCGGGGCGATGGGGAAGGGCTACACCTTC. This sequence encodes CASSLVTGAMGKGYTF.

The rearrangement joins TRBV7-3 to TRBJ1-5; no definite D call. The germline V and J ends were trimmed by 5 bases and 5 bases, with 4 bases remaining between them. Germline CDR1 and CDR2: SGHTA and FQGTGA. The length of the CDR3 is 11 residues. This chain's CDR3 is CASSRDQPQHF. DNA for the CDR3: TGTGCCAGCAGCAGGGATCAGCCCCAGCATTTT. Supplemented by reference TRBV7-3 and TRBJ1-5, the full variable domain reads GAGVSQTPSNKVTEKGKYVELRCDPISGHTALYWYRQSLGQGPEFLIYFQGTGAADDSGLPNDRFFAVRPEGSVSTLKIQRTERGDSAVYLCASSRDQPQHFGDGTRLSIL.

The J gene is TRBJ2-3, the V gene TRBV9; 9 bases match TRBD2. V gave up 4 bases and J gave up 1 base; unmatched junction bases: 7. The CDR3 sequence is 16 residues long. CDR1 and CDR2 from the germline V gene are SGDLS and YYNGEE. The CDR3 loop is CASSSSAGGRTDTQYF. As DNA, the CDR3 is TGTGCCAGCAGCAGCTCGGCGGGGGGGCGCACAGATACGCAGTATTTT.

V is TRBV6-5 and J is TRBJ2-3; no firm D call. The germline V and J ends were trimmed by 0 bases and 0 bases, with 10 bases remaining between them. The length of the CDR3 is 16 residues. Germline loops: CDR1 MNHEY, CDR2 SVGAGI. The CDR3 sequence is CASSYSSRTSTDTQYF. The CDR3 coding sequence is TGTGCCAGCAGTTACTCCAGCCGAACTAGCACAGATACGCAGTATTTT.

This chain joins TRBV7-8 and TRBJ2-5; possible D gene TRBD1, 6 bases. This CDR3 region has 14 residues. Germline V lookup: CDR1 SGHVS, CDR2 FQNEAQ. The V and J ends lost 3 bases and 1 base respectively, with 9 bases between them. CDR3 protein: CASSLTGLQETQYF. Written as DNA, the CDR3 is TGTGCCAGCAGCTTGACAGGTCTCCAAGAGACCCAGTACTTC.

This clone was counted once. The chain employs TRBV3-1 (or the pseudogene TRBV3-2) and TRBJ1-2, with TRBD1 matching 7 bases. V shed 0 bases and J 5 bases; nucleotides not matched to a gene: 9. Germline lookup yields CDR1 LGHDT and CDR2 YNNKEL (reference sequence). The CDR3 contains 16 residues. This chain's CDR3 is CASSQDDRVVGYGYTF. CDR3 DNA sequence: TGTGCCAGCAGCCAAGACGACAGGGTGGTAGGGTATGGCTACACCTTC.

V and J are TRBV18 and TRBJ2-7; 8 bases fit TRBD1. The CDR3 has 16 amino acids. CDR1 is KGHSH and CDR2 is LQKENI in the germline V gene. The trim removed 4 bases at V and 1 base at J, leaving 9 bases unmatched. The chain's CDR3 is CASSQRQGTNSYEQYF. The CDR3 nucleotides read TGTGCCAGCTCACAACGACAGGGGACGAATTCCTACGAGCAGTACTTC.

The gene calls are TRBV7-8 and TRBJ1-1; TRBD1 agrees at 7 bases. V lost 5 bases to trimming and J lost 1 base; unmatched junction nucleotides: 4. The length of the CDR3 is 14 residues. Germline V gene sequence: CDR1 SGHVS, CDR2 FQNEAQ. The CDR3 coding sequence is TGTGCCAGCAGCACCCGACAGGGGAACACTGAAGCTTTCTTT. Its translation: CASSTRQGNTEAFF.

The chain combines TRBV19 with TRBJ1-5, with D possibly matching TRBD1 (5 bases). Trimming cost V 6 bases and J 1 base, with 13 bases left between them. Germline V gene data show CDR1 as LNHDA and CDR2 as SQIVND (reference sequence). This CDR3 has 15 residues. In nucleotides, the CDR3 is TGTGCCAGTAGCACGACGGCAGGGAGCAATCAGCCCCAGCATTTT. This codes for CASSTTAGSNQPQHF.

This chain joins TRBV6-2 or TRBV6-3 and TRBJ2-3, with D possibly being TRBD1 (5 bases). Trimming stripped 5 bases from V and 7 bases from J, with 13 bases between. CDR3 length: 13 amino acids. Germline V CDR1 and CDR2: MNHEY, SVGEGT. The CDR3 here is CASSVDSAYTQYF. The CDR3 DNA is TGTGCCAGCAGTGTCGACAGCGCGTATACGCAGTATTTT.

V is TRBV29-1 and J is TRBJ1-4; TRBD1 is a possible D gene (5 bases). This CDR3 has 12 amino acids. The germline CDR1 and CDR2 sequences are SQVTM and ANQGSEA. Trimming cost V 4 bases and J 8 bases, with 11 bases left between them. The CDR3 bases are TGCAGCGTTGGGGACCCTTGGGAAAAACTGTTTTTT. It encodes CSVGDPWEKLFF.

This chain joins TRBV13 and TRBJ1-6, with 10 bases aligning to TRBD1. CDR1 and CDR2 (germline): PRHDT, FYEKMQ (reference sequence). The length of the CDR3 is 14 residues. J lost 13 bases, V lost 5 bases, and 8 bases had no gene match. CDR3 amino acids: CASSNRDRGSPLHF. The CDR3, as DNA: TGTGCCAGCAGCAACCGGGACAGGGGCTCTCCCCTCCACTTT.

The rearrangement joins TRBV18 to TRBJ2-5; a possible D gene is TRBD2 (5 bases). CDR1 and CDR2 (germline): KGHSH, LQKENI. V lost 5 bases to trimming and J lost 1 base, with 14 bases between them. The CDR3 is 15 amino acids. The CDR3 sequence: CASSGPGSAQETQYF. CDR3 nucleotide sequence: TGTGCCAGCTCAGGGCCGGGGTCAGCCCAAGAGACCCAGTACTTC. The entire variable domain, with the rest obtained from reference TRBV18 and TRBJ2-5, is as follows: NAGVMQNPRHLVRRRGQEARLRCSPMKGHSHVYWYRQLPEEGLKFMVYLQKENIIDESGMPKERFSAEFPKEGPSILRIQQVVRGDSAAYFCASSGPGSAQETQYFGPGTRLLVL.

V and J are TRBV7-9 and TRBJ1-1; the D gene is possibly TRBD1 (5 bases). The V end was cut by 0 bases, the J end by 5 bases, with 7 bases between. This CDR3 has 13 amino acids. Per the germline V gene, CDR1 is SEHNR and CDR2 is FQNEAQ (reference sequence). This CDR3 is CASSLAGLTEAFF. Here the CDR3 DNA reads TGTGCCAGCAGCTTAGCGGGGCTAACTGAAGCTTTCTTT.

The genes are TRBV12-3 or TRBV12-4 and TRBJ1-2, with 7 bases fitting TRBD1. The junction had 3 bases not matched to a gene; V was cut back by 1 base and J by 7 bases. The CDR3 is 13 residues long. The CDR3 DNA sequence: TGTGCCAGCAGTTTAGACAGGGGATTTGGCTACACCTTC. It translates to CASSLDRGFGYTF.

The rearrangement links TRBV28 to TRBJ1-5, with 9 nucleotides matching TRBD1. The J segment lost 5 bases and the V segment lost 7 bases, leaving 12 bases of the junction unmatched. The CDR3 is 16 amino acids. Per germline, CDR1 MDHEN and CDR2 SYDVKM. In DNA form, the CDR3 reads TGTGCCAGCAAGACAACAGGGGGCAAGGGGGATCAGCCCCAGCATTTT. Protein sequence: CASKTTGGKGDQPQHF.

The chain recombines TRBV6-1 with TRBJ2-3; D possibly corresponds to TRBD1 (6 bases). V lost 0 bases and J 0 bases, leaving 13 bases between the germline ends. Looked up from germline, CDR1 is MNHNS and CDR2 is SASEGT. This CDR3 contains 17 residues. For the CDR3, the DNA is TGTGCCAGCAGTGAAGCGGTGGCAGGGGTTAGCACAGATACGCAGTATTTT. The encoded protein is CASSEAVAGVSTDTQYF.

J is TRBJ1-1 and V is TRBV18; 8 positions match TRBD1. V dropped 3 bases and J dropped 4; count of bases not matched to a gene: 4. The germline gives CDR1 KGHSH, CDR2 LQKENI. The CDR3 runs 14 residues. The CDR3, as DNA: TGTGCCAGCTCACCCCAGACAGGGGTCACTGAAGCTTTCTTT. Translation gives CASSPQTGVTEAFF.

The genes are TRBV12-3 or TRBV12-4 and TRBJ2-7, with D perhaps TRBD1 (6 bases). V was trimmed by 1 base and J by 7 bases, leaving 11 bases between them. This CDR3 is 13 amino acids long. This CDR3 is CASSLVAQGEQYF. The CDR3, as DNA: TGTGCCAGCAGTTTAGTCGCACAGGGAGAGCAGTACTTC.

This chain uses TRBV7-9 with TRBJ1-2; D gene ambiguous. CDR3 size: 14 residues. V was trimmed by 1 base and J by 8 bases, leaving 14 bases between them. The germline V gene has CDR1 SEHNR and CDR2 FQNEAQ (reference sequence). The CDR3 region has the DNA TGTGCCAGCAGCTTAGAACAGTACAATTTCGGCTACACCTTC. Amino acid sequence: CASSLEQYNFGYTF.

This chain connects TRBV7-6 to TRBJ1-2, with D uncertain. Germline assignment: CDR1 SGHVS and CDR2 FNYEAQ. The CDR3 totals 14 residues. With 1 base removed from V and 5 bases from J, the gap between germline ends came to 11 bases. This CDR3 is CASSLGGGEYGYTF. CDR3 sequence (DNA): TGTGCCAGCAGCTTAGGTGGTGGTGAATATGGCTACACCTTC.

The chain has TRBV10-1 and TRBJ1-2; D remains unclear. In germline, CDR1 is WNHNN, CDR2 SYGVQD (reference sequence). CDR3 length: 14 amino acids. V lost 4 bases and J 4 bases, leaving 13 bases between the germline ends. The CDR3 nucleotides read TGCGCCAGCAGTGTGGAGGGCTGTTTCTATGGCTACACCTTC. Its protein product is CASSVEGCFYGYTF.

The genes are TRBV7-2 and TRBJ1-6; 8 bases are shared with TRBD1. Germline-derived CDR1 and CDR2 are SGHTA and FQGNSA. The V and J ends lost 6 bases and 2 bases, in that order; junction bases with no gene match: 6. CDR3 length: 16 amino acids. This chain's CDR3 is CASSSDRDAYNSPLHF. The CDR3 nucleotides read TGTGCCAGCAGTTCGGACAGGGATGCCTATAATTCACCCCTCCACTTT.

The chain uses TRBV6-6 and TRBJ2-2; perhaps TRBD2 as D (7 bases). The germline V and J ends were trimmed by 11 bases and 0 bases, with 13 bases remaining between them. The CDR3 is 14 residues long. Germline V gives CDR1 MNHNY, CDR2 SVGAGI (reference sequence). The CDR3 region is CAGRGGSNTGELFF. The CDR3 DNA is TGTGCCGGGAGGGGGGGCTCGAACACCGGGGAGCTGTTTTTT.

The rearrangement links TRBV29-1 to TRBJ1-2; the D gene is possibly TRBD1 (5 bases). V was trimmed by 6 bases and J by 8 bases, leaving 28 bases between them. CDR1 SQVTM and CDR2 ANQGSEA come from the germline V gene. The CDR3 spans 16 residues. The CDR3 nucleotides are TGCAGCGTGGGGTGGGGAGGGACCCAGCGCTTGGGCGGCTACACCTTC. This sequence encodes CSVGWGGTQRLGGYTF. The full variable domain, rest sourced from reference TRBV29-1 and TRBJ1-2, is SAVISQKPSRDICQRGTSLTIQCQVDSQVTMMFWYRQQPGQSLTLIATANQGSEATYESGFVIDKFPISRPNLTFSTLTVSNMSPEDSSIYLCSVGWGGTQRLGGYTFGSGTRLTVV.

The chain has TRBV7-9 and TRBJ1-5, with 8 bases identical to TRBD1. J gave up 9 bases and V 5 bases, and 15 bases lay outside the gene matches. Germline V lookup: CDR1 SEHNR, CDR2 FQNEAQ (reference sequence). This CDR3 is built from 16 residues. CDR3 in DNA: TGTGCCAGCAGCGGAGAGGCGGGACAGGCCCTGGGGCCCCAGCATTTT. The encoded protein is CASSGEAGQALGPQHF.

J is TRBJ1-5 and V is TRBV27, with 7 positions matching TRBD1. Germline V CDR1 and CDR2: MNHEY, SMNVEV (reference sequence). CDR3 length equals 16 residues. V gave up 2 bases and J gave up 7 bases; unmatched junction bases: 11. CDR3 DNA sequence: TGTGCCAGCAGTTTACAGGGGGGTCAGGGGGGGCAGCCCCAGCATTTT. It is translated as CASSLQGGQGGQPQHF.

The chain is built from TRBV7-3 and TRBJ1-1, with 8 positions matching TRBD1. V lost 2 bases and J lost 6; bases outside the gene matches: 11. Looked up from germline, CDR1 is SGHTA and CDR2 is FQGTGA. The CDR3 extends over 16 amino acids. As DNA, the CDR3 is TGTGCCAGCAGCTTATACCCCCGACAGGGGTTGTCTGAAGCTTTCTTT. Translation gives CASSLYPRQGLSEAFF.

This sequence joins TRBV7-9 and TRBJ1-4; D remains unclear. With 10 bases removed from V and 0 bases from J, the gap between germline ends came to 24 bases. Germline values: CDR1 SEHNR, CDR2 FQNEAQ (reference sequence). The CDR3 consists of 18 residues. The CDR3 is CANTLSGLRPATNEKLFF. The CDR3 DNA sequence: TGTGCCAACACCCTAAGCGGCTTGAGGCCTGCAACTAATGAAAAACTGTTTTTT.

The table lists this clone with a count of one. This chain connects TRBV6-2 or TRBV6-3 to TRBJ2-5, with D possibly TRBD2 on 5 matching bases. The germline gives CDR1 MNHEY, CDR2 SVGEGT. V shed 0 bases and J shed 3 bases, with 14 bases lying between them. There are 16 residues in the CDR3. The CDR3 is CASSYSRGLLEETQYF. The CDR3 DNA is TGTGCCAGCAGTTACTCGAGAGGACTGCTAGAAGAGACCCAGTACTTC.

The rearrangement uses TRBV2 and TRBJ2-5; D not resolved. CDR1 and CDR2 from the germline V gene are SNHLY and FYNNEI. CDR3 size: 14 residues. V dropped 7 bases and J dropped 5 bases, with 17 bases sitting between them. Written as DNA, the CDR3 is TGTGCCAGCAAGGGTGACCTAGGACGTGAGACCCAGTACTTC. It translates to CASKGDLGRETQYF. Filled out from reference TRBV2 and TRBJ2-5, the complete variable domain reads EPEVTQTPSHQVTQMGQEVILRCVPISNHLYFYWYRQILGQKVEFLVSFYNNEISEKSEIFDDQFSVERPDGSNFTLKIRSTKLEDSAMYFCASKGDLGRETQYFGPGTRLLVL.

V is TRBV9 and J is TRBJ1-2; D possibly corresponds to TRBD1 (6 bases). The CDR3 has 15 amino acids. V lost 0 bases, J lost 1 base, and 10 bases lay in between. The germline gives CDR1 SGDLS, CDR2 YYNGEE. The CDR3 sequence is CASSVDGTNNYGYTF. CDR3 in DNA: TGTGCCAGCAGCGTAGACGGGACAAATAACTATGGCTACACCTTC.